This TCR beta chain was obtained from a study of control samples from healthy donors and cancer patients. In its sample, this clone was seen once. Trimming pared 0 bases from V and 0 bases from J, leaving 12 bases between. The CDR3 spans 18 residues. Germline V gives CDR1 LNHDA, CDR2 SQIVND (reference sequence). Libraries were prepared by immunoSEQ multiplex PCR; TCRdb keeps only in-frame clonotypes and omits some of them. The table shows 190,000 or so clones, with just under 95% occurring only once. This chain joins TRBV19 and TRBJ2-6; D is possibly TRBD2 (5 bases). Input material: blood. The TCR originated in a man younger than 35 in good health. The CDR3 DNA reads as TGTGCCAGTAGTATAGAGACTATATGGGACTCTGGGGCCAACGTCCTGACTTTC. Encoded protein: CASSIETIWDSGANVLTF.